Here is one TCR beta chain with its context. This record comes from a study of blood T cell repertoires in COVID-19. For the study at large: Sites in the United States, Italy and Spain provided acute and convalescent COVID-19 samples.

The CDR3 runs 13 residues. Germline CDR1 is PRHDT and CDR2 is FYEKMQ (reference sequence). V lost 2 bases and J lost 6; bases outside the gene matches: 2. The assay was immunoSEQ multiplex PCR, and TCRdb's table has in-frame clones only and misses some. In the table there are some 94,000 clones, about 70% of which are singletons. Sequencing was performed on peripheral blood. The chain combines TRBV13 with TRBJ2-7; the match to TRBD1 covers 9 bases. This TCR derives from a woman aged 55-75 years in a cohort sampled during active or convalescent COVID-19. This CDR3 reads CASSLWDRAEQYF. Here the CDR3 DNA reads TGTGCCAGCAGCTTATGGGACAGGGCCGAGCAGTACTTC. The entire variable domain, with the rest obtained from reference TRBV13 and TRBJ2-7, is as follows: AAGVIQSPRHLIKEKRETATLKCYPIPRHDTVYWYQQGPGQDPQFLISFYEKMQSDKGSIPDRFSAQQFSDYHSELNMSSLELGDSALYFCASSLWDRAEQYFGPGTRLTVT.